Listed below are T cell receptor beta chains from one sample, sequenced in a study of blood T cell repertoires in COVID-19. Profiling relied on immunoSEQ multiplex PCR, and the TCRdb table lists in-frame clones only, not all of them. The sample lists 50,000 to 70,000 clones; 79% were seen once. Sample: peripheral blood. Receptors were obtained from a man aged 60-69 years with acute or convalescent COVID-19. The CDR3 runs from the conserved cysteine through the conserved F or W. The D gene is left open where the match is weak. Size is omitted from some rows. Given values are once, few, many or a class for expanded clones.

TRBV19	NA	TRBJ2-3	NA	CASSVGGGGDTQYF	TGTGCCAGTAGCGTCGGGGGAGGGGGAGATACGCAGTATTTT
TRBV5-1	NA	TRBJ2-5	TRBD1	CASSFSGTGEETQYF	TGCGCCAGCAGCTTCTCCGGGACAGGGGAAGAGACCCAGTACTTC
TRBV6-5	NA	TRBJ2-7	TRBD1	CASLDRFSYEQYF	TGTGCCAGTTTGGACAGGTTCTCCTACGAGCAGTACTTC
TRBV7-9	NA	TRBJ2-1	NA	CASSLGALTLAGQFF	TGTGCCAGCAGCTTAGGAGCCCTAACACTAGCTGGGCAGTTCTTC
TRBV30	NA	TRBJ1-2	NA	CAWSGQWDGYTF	TGTGCCTGGAGTGGACAGTGGGATGGCTACACCTTC
TRBV4-1	NA	TRBJ1-4	NA	CASSPTRAKLFF	TGCGCCAGCAGCCCCACGCGGGCTAAACTGTTTTTT
TRBV10-3	NA	TRBJ1-1	NA	CAIRDSGTFEAFF	TGTGCCATCAGGGATTCCGGGACATTTGAAGCTTTCTTT
TRBV18	NA	TRBJ2-5	TRBD2	CASSPGQRGEETQYF	TGTGCCAGCTCTCCAGGCCAGCGGGGAGAAGAGACCCAGTACTTC
TRBV5-6	few	TRBJ2-7	TRBD1	CASSLVPGQGSDEQYF	TGTGCCAGCAGCTTGGTCCCCGGACAGGGATCCGACGAGCAGTACTTC
TRBV5-4	NA	TRBJ2-7	TRBD1	CASSVRTGGTYEQYF	TGTGCCAGCAGCGTTAGGACAGGGGGCACGTACGAGCAGTACTTC
TRBV4-2	NA	TRBJ1-5	NA	CASSQVQGREVPQHF	TGTGCCAGCAGCCAAGTCCAGGGTCGCGAGGTGCCCCAGCATTTT
TRBV5-1	NA	TRBJ1-2	NA	CASRQESNYGYTF	TGCGCCAGCAGACAGGAAAGTAATTATGGCTACACCTTC
TRBV24-1	NA	TRBJ1-1	NA	CATSDQPGKSEAFF	TGTGCCACCAGTGATCAACCGGGGAAGTCTGAAGCTTTCTTT
TRBV5-1	few	TRBJ1-4	TRBD1	CASSLAGGREKLFF	TGCGCCAGCAGCTTGGCAGGGGGTCGGGAAAAACTGTTTTTT
TRBV5-8	NA	TRBJ1-1	TRBD1	CASSSTRDSLNTEAFF	TGTGCCAGCAGCTCCACGCGGGACAGCTTGAACACTGAAGCTTTCTTT
TRBV28	NA	TRBJ2-7	TRBD2	CASRAGRYEQYF	TGTGCCAGCAGAGCGGGGCGCTACGAGCAGTACTTC
TRBV9	NA	TRBJ2-3	TRBD2	CASGLPSGGANTQYF	TGTGCCAGCGGTCTACCTAGCGGGGGGGCAAATACGCAGTATTTT
TRBV19	NA	TRBJ1-2	TRBD1	CASSFAGTGSYGYTF	TGTGCCAGTAGTTTCGCCGGGACAGGGTCCTATGGCTACACCTTC
TRBV4-1	NA	TRBJ2-1	TRBD1	CASSQGWDRGLGEQFF	TGCGCCAGCAGCCAAGGTTGGGACAGGGGGCTGGGTGAGCAGTTCTTC
TRBV5-6	NA	TRBJ2-3	NA	CASSLGTNPSTDTQYF	TGTGCCAGCAGCTTGGGTACTAACCCTAGCACAGATACGCAGTATTTT